Below are 4 T cell receptor beta chains sequenced from a single sample in a study of blood T cell repertoires in COVID-19. Assay: immunoSEQ multiplex PCR; the TCRdb copy retains only in-frame clones and omits some. The profile covers about 48,000 clones, with more than 75% appearing a single time and approximately 6% taken by the ten largest. The sample consisted of peripheral blood. The receptors were sampled from a woman aged 55-75 years with acute or convalescent COVID-19.

This chain uses TRBV6-1 with TRBJ1-1; TRBD1 agrees at 9 bases. With V trimmed by 3 bases and J by 11 bases, 19 bases remained unmatched. Germline V gives CDR1 MNHNS, CDR2 SASEGT. The length of the CDR3 is 17 residues. As DNA, the CDR3 is TGTGCCAGCAGTGACTGGACAGGGGCCACGATAGTCCCTCGTGCTTTCTTT. Translated: CASSDWTGATIVPRAFF.

This rearrangement joins TRBV18 to TRBJ2-1, with TRBD2 matching 7 bases. Germline lookup yields CDR1 KGHSH and CDR2 LQKENI. V trimming: 8 bases; J trimming: 4 bases; junction bases outside the gene matches: 11. The CDR3 has 15 amino acids. The CDR3, as DNA: TGTGCCAGCCGGCTGGGGGGGATGTCTTACAATGAGCAGTTCTTC. Encoded protein: CASRLGGMSYNEQFF.

The chain is built from TRBV19 and TRBJ1-6; 8 bases line up with TRBD1. This CDR3 spans 14 amino acids. The V gene end was trimmed by 7 bases and the J gene end by 9 bases; junction bases not matched to a gene: 8. Germline loops: CDR1 LNHDA, CDR2 SQIVND (reference sequence). The DNA of the CDR3 is TGTGCCAGTACCTTGACAGGGGAAGGTTCACCCCTCCACTTT. It encodes CASTLTGEGSPLHF. Combining the CDR3 with reference TRBV19 and TRBJ1-6 gives the whole variable domain DGGITQSPKYLFRKEGQNVTLSCEQNLNHDAMYWYRQDPGQGLRLIYYSQIVNDFQKGDIAEGYSVSREKKESFPLTVTSAQKNPTAFYLCASTLTGEGSPLHFGNGTRLTVT.

The rearrangement uses TRBV5-1 and TRBJ2-7, with D possibly being TRBD2 (6 bases). The V gene's germline CDR1 is SGHRS and CDR2 YFSETQ. V shed 3 bases and J shed 3 bases, with 13 bases lying between them. The length of the CDR3 is 14 residues. CDR3 DNA: TGCGCCAGCAGCTGGGACTCGCGGGACTACGAGCAGTACTTC. It yields the protein CASSWDSRDYEQYF.